This TCR beta chain was captured by sequencing in a study of T-cell reconstitution after alpha-beta-depleted transplantation in children. Molecular barcoding with unique molecular identifiers was used for the TCRbeta library. TCRdb re-derived calls from the PCR reads in MiXCR, one entry per CDR3 protein. The sample has approximately 130,000 distinct CDR3 sequences, about 9.9% seen once. The CDR3 runs to 14 residues. The germline V and J ends were trimmed by 4 bases and 5 bases, with 14 bases remaining between them. The germline gives CDR1 LNHNV, CDR2 YYDKDF (reference sequence). This clonotype was observed a few times.

The origin of this receptor is a girl in the first two years of life who had a stem cell transplant for combined immunodeficiency, so the T cells may come from the graft donor. The rearrangement links TRBV15 to TRBJ2-5; D could derive from TRBD1 or TRBD2 (5 bases each). Sample: PBMCs, mostly from graft donor cells, taken 180 days after TCRalphabeta/CD19-depleted stem cell transplant. In DNA, the CDR3 is TGTGCCACCAGCACCTATCGGGGCGGGGAGACCCAGTACTTC. It encodes CATSTYRGGETQYF. The entire variable domain, with the rest obtained from reference TRBV15 and TRBJ2-5, is as follows: DAMVIQNPRYQVTQFGKPVTLSCSQTLNHNVMYWYQQKSSQAPKLLFHYYDKDFNNEADTPDNFQSRRPNTSFCFLDIRSPGLGDTAMYLCATSTYRGGETQYFGPGTRLLVL.